The rows below give T cell receptor beta chains drawn from one sample of a study of post-analysis software for immune sequencing data. MiXCR was run by TCRdb on the PCR reads, yielding one entry per CDR3 protein. This table holds roughly 540,000 distinct CDR3 sequences, under 40% found once. Input material: blood. These receptors were obtained from a girl aged 2-17 years with multiple sclerosis. CDR3s include the opening cysteine and the closing phenylalanine or tryptophan. A D gene is named only where the DNA matches it firmly. Clone size is stated in some rows and not others, as once, few, many or a class when expanded.

V gene: TRBV6-1; clone size: .; D gene: TRBD1; J gene: TRBJ1-5; CDR3 DNA: TGTGCCAGCAGTGACTTCCGGACAGGGGTAGATCAGCCCCAGCATTTT; CDR3 protein: CASSDFRTGVDQPQHF
V gene: TRBV27; clone size: .; D gene: .; J gene: TRBJ1-1; CDR3 DNA: TGTGCCAGCAGTCCCGGGGGGACGACATGTCAAGGTGCTTTCTTT; CDR3 protein: CASSPGGTTCQGAFF
V gene: TRBV20-1; clone size: .; D gene: .; J gene: TRBJ2-1; CDR3 DNA: TGCAGTGCTAGTGAGAAGGGAACCTACAATGAGCAGTTCTTC; CDR3 protein: CSASEKGTYNEQFF
V gene: TRBV5-1; clone size: .; D gene: TRBD1; J gene: TRBJ2-3; CDR3 DNA: TGCGCCAGCAGCTTGGCCACAGGGGTCACAGATACGCAGTATTTT; CDR3 protein: CASSLATGVTDTQYF
V gene: TRBV12-3/TRBV12-4; clone size: many; D gene: .; J gene: TRBJ1-2; CDR3 DNA: TGTGCCAGCAGTTTCGGGGACTATGGCTACACCTTC; CDR3 protein: CASSFGDYGYTF
V gene: TRBV24-1; clone size: .; D gene: TRBD1; J gene: TRBJ2-5; CDR3 DNA: TGTGCCACCAGTGACCCCCGACAGGGCCGGGAGACCCAGTACTTC; CDR3 protein: CATSDPRQGRETQYF
V gene: TRBV5-5; clone size: few; D gene: .; J gene: TRBJ1-1; CDR3 DNA: TGTGCCAGCAGCTTGGATTTTGAAGCTTTCTTT; CDR3 protein: CASSLDFEAFF
V gene: TRBV7-9; clone size: .; D gene: .; J gene: TRBJ2-7; CDR3 DNA: TGTGCCAGCAGCTTGGCAGGGACAAGGCCCTACGAGCAGTACTTC; CDR3 protein: CASSLAGTRPYEQYF
V gene: TRBV12-3/TRBV12-4; clone size: few; D gene: .; J gene: TRBJ1-2; CDR3 DNA: TGTGCCAGCAGTTTACACAGGGTGGCTAACTATGGCTACACCTTC; CDR3 protein: CASSLHRVANYGYTF
V gene: TRBV10-2; clone size: .; D gene: .; J gene: TRBJ2-2; CDR3 DNA: TGCGCCAGCAGTGAGACAGGGCGCGGGGAGCTGTTTTTT; CDR3 protein: CASSETGRGELFF
V gene: TRBV20-1; clone size: .; D gene: .; J gene: TRBJ2-5; CDR3 DNA: TGCAGTGCTAGACGGGACGGGGTGGAGACCCAGTACTTC; CDR3 protein: CSARRDGVETQYF
V gene: TRBV28; clone size: .; D gene: .; J gene: TRBJ2-7; CDR3 DNA: TGTGCCAGCAGTTTTTCAGGGGTCGGGGCCTACGAGCAGTACTTC; CDR3 protein: CASSFSGVGAYEQYF
V gene: TRBV5-1; clone size: few; D gene: .; J gene: TRBJ2-7; CDR3 DNA: TGCGCCAGCAGCTTGGACAGGCCTACCTACGAGCAGTACTTC; CDR3 protein: CASSLDRPTYEQYF
V gene: TRBV12-3/TRBV12-4; clone size: .; D gene: TRBD1; J gene: TRBJ2-7; CDR3 DNA: TGTGCCAGCATCACACCCCTGGACAGGGGCCCCGAGCAGTACTTC; CDR3 protein: CASITPLDRGPEQYF
V gene: TRBV29-1; clone size: many; D gene: .; J gene: TRBJ2-5; CDR3 DNA: TGCAGCGTGAACCGGACACCTCAAGAGACCCAGTACTTC; CDR3 protein: CSVNRTPQETQYF
V gene: TRBV9; clone size: .; D gene: .; J gene: TRBJ2-6; CDR3 DNA: TGTGCCAGCAGCGTAGTCAGCGGGGCCAACGTCCTGACTTTC; CDR3 protein: CASSVVSGANVLTF
V gene: TRBV10-3; clone size: .; D gene: .; J gene: TRBJ2-5; CDR3 DNA: TGTGCCATCAGAAGCGGACAGCCCCAAGAGACCCAGTACTTC; CDR3 protein: CAIRSGQPQETQYF
V gene: TRBV10-3; clone size: .; D gene: TRBD1; J gene: TRBJ1-2; CDR3 DNA: TGTGCCATCAGCCCCGGGACAGGGGAGTATGGTTACATCTTC; CDR3 protein: CAISPGTGEYGYIF
V gene: TRBV3-1; clone size: .; D gene: .; J gene: TRBJ1-2; CDR3 DNA: TGTGCCAGCAGCAGGGTAAACGGGTGGTATGGCTACACCTTC; CDR3 protein: CASSRVNGWYGYTF
V gene: TRBV12-5; clone size: once; D gene: TRBD2; J gene: TRBJ2-1; CDR3 DNA: TGTGCTAGTGCCCTCCAACTAGCGGAGCAGTTCTTC; CDR3 protein: CASALQLAEQFF
V gene: TRBV11-2; clone size: .; D gene: TRBD1; J gene: TRBJ2-5; CDR3 DNA: TGTGCCAGCCGGTGGATGGGACAGGCGCAAGAGACCCAGTACTTC; CDR3 protein: CASRWMGQAQETQYF
V gene: TRBV11-2; clone size: once; D gene: .; J gene: TRBJ2-3; CDR3 DNA: TGTGCCAGCAGGGCGGGTTGGGCAGATACGCAGTATTTT; CDR3 protein: CASRAGWADTQYF
V gene: TRBV5-1; clone size: .; D gene: .; J gene: TRBJ2-7; CDR3 DNA: TGCGCCAGCAGCTTGGTCACAGGCGCTCTCTCCTACGAGCAGTACTTC; CDR3 protein: CASSLVTGALSYEQYF
V gene: TRBV20-1; clone size: .; D gene: .; J gene: TRBJ2-1; CDR3 DNA: TGCAGTGCTCAGACAGACTACAATGAGCAGTTCTTC; CDR3 protein: CSAQTDYNEQFF
V gene: TRBV3-1; clone size: .; D gene: .; J gene: TRBJ1-5; CDR3 DNA: TGTGCCAGCAGCCGGGGGAGAAGCAATCAGCCCCAGCATTTT; CDR3 protein: CASSRGRSNQPQHF
V gene: TRBV6-2/TRBV6-3; clone size: once; D gene: TRBD1; J gene: TRBJ2-1; CDR3 DNA: TGTGCCAGCAGGGGACAGGTCCCTATGATCTCCTACAATGAGCAGTTCTTC; CDR3 protein: CASRGQVPMISYNEQFF
V gene: TRBV6-6; clone size: .; D gene: TRBD2; J gene: TRBJ2-1; CDR3 DNA: TGTGCCAGCAGCCCTACTAGCGGGGGACTCAATGAGCGGTTCTTC; CDR3 protein: CASSPTSGGLNERFF
V gene: TRBV5-1; clone size: few; D gene: .; J gene: TRBJ2-3; CDR3 DNA: TGCGCCAGCAGCTTGGAATTCGGCGGCACAGATACGCAGTATTTT; CDR3 protein: CASSLEFGGTDTQYF
V gene: TRBV7-6; clone size: .; D gene: TRBD1; J gene: TRBJ2-7; CDR3 DNA: TGTGCCAGCAGCGCGCAGGACAGGGGGGCCTACGAGCAGTACTTC; CDR3 protein: CASSAQDRGAYEQYF
V gene: TRBV5-1; clone size: few; D gene: TRBD1; J gene: TRBJ2-3; CDR3 DNA: TGTGCCAGCAGCGTCGGGACAGGGGAAACAGATACGCAGTATTTT; CDR3 protein: CASSVGTGETDTQYF
V gene: TRBV27; clone size: few; D gene: TRBD2; J gene: TRBJ2-7; CDR3 DNA: TGTGCCAGCAGTCCCTGGACTAGCGGGGGAACCTACGAGCAGTACTTC; CDR3 protein: CASSPWTSGGTYEQYF
V gene: TRBV5-5; clone size: .; D gene: TRBD1; J gene: TRBJ2-7; CDR3 DNA: TGTGCCAGCAGTGCGGACAGGGAATCCTACGAGCAGTACTTC; CDR3 protein: CASSADRESYEQYF
V gene: TRBV5-6; clone size: few; D gene: .; J gene: TRBJ1-5; CDR3 DNA: TGTGCCAGCAGCTCTTTGGGGATTAGCAATCAGCCCCAGCATTTT; CDR3 protein: CASSSLGISNQPQHF
V gene: TRBV20-1; clone size: .; D gene: .; J gene: TRBJ1-1; CDR3 DNA: TGCAGTGCTAGATCCGGGAACACTGAAGCTTTCTTT; CDR3 protein: CSARSGNTEAFF
V gene: TRBV5-6; clone size: few; D gene: TRBD1; J gene: TRBJ2-7; CDR3 DNA: TGTGCCAGCAGCTTGGGGACAGGGAACTACTACGAGCAGTACTTC; CDR3 protein: CASSLGTGNYYEQYF
V gene: TRBV27; clone size: .; D gene: .; J gene: TRBJ2-7; CDR3 DNA: TGTGCCAGCAGTTTCGCTCCGAGGGGGTGCGAGCAGTACTTC; CDR3 protein: CASSFAPRGCEQYF
V gene: TRBV5-1; clone size: .; D gene: .; J gene: TRBJ1-2; CDR3 DNA: TGCGCCAGCAGCTTATTGGACAGAAACTATGGCTACACCTTC; CDR3 protein: CASSLLDRNYGYTF
V gene: TRBV20-1; clone size: .; D gene: .; J gene: TRBJ1-4; CDR3 DNA: TGCAGTGCTAGAGTCCTTAATGAAAAACTGTTTTTT; CDR3 protein: CSARVLNEKLFF
V gene: TRBV9; clone size: .; D gene: TRBD2; J gene: TRBJ2-5; CDR3 DNA: TGTGCCAGCAGCGTAGCGGGGGGGCTTTCCTACAATGAGCAGTACTTC; CDR3 protein: CASSVAGGLSYNEQYF
V gene: TRBV5-1; clone size: few; D gene: .; J gene: TRBJ2-5; CDR3 DNA: TGCGCCAGCAGTTCCGACGGGGTCCAAGAGACCCAGTACTTC; CDR3 protein: CASSSDGVQETQYF
V gene: TRBV2; clone size: .; D gene: .; J gene: TRBJ2-7; CDR3 DNA: TGTGCCAGCAGTGATCCGGATCGCAGCTCCTACGAGCAGTACTTC; CDR3 protein: CASSDPDRSSYEQYF
V gene: TRBV29-1; clone size: .; D gene: .; J gene: TRBJ2-7; CDR3 DNA: TGCAGCGTTGAAGTGTTCGGGGGACTCTCCTACGAGCAGTACTTC; CDR3 protein: CSVEVFGGLSYEQYF